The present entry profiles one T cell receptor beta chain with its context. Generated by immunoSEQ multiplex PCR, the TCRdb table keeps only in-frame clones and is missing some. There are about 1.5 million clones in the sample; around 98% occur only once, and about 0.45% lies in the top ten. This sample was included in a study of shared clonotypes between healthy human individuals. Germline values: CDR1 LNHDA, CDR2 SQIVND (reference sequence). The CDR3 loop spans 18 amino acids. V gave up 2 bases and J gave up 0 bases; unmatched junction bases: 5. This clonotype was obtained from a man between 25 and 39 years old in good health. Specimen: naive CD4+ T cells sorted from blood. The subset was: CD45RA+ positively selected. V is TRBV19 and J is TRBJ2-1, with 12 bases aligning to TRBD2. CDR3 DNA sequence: TGTGCCAGTAGTATACGACTAGCGGGAGTTAGCTCCTACAATGAGCAGTTCTTC. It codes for CASSIRLAGVSSYNEQFF.